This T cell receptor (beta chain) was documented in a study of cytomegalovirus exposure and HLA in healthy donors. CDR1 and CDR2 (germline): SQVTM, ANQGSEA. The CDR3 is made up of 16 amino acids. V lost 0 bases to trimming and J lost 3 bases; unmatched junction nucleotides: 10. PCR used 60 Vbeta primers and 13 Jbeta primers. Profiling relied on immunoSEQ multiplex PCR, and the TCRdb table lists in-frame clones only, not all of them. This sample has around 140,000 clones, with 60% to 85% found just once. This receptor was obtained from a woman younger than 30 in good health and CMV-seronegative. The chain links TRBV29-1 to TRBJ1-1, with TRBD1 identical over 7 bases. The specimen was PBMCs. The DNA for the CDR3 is TGCAGCGTTGAAGACGGGTGGAACAGGGGATACACTGAAGCTTTCTTT. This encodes CSVEDGWNRGYTEAFF. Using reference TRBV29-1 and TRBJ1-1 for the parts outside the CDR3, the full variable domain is SAVISQKPSRDICQRGTSLTIQCQVDSQVTMMFWYRQQPGQSLTLIATANQGSEATYESGFVIDKFPISRPNLTFSTLTVSNMSPEDSSIYLCSVEDGWNRGYTEAFFGQGTRLTVV.